This is a list of T cell receptor beta chains from one sample in a study of T cell responses to AZD1222 COVID-19 vaccine. Clones were sequenced by immunoSEQ multiplex PCR, and TCRdb holds only the in-frame ones, with some missing. The sample has 100,000 to 150,000 clones, 89% seen once; the top ten hold roughly 6.3%. Sample: peripheral blood, taken on day 0 of AZD1222 vaccination. The receptors derive from an adult in good health. Each CDR3 is given with its conserved first and last residue. D genes are given only for firm matches. Clone size, where shown, is once, few, many, or a class for clones that have expanded.

TRBJ2-1 | TRBV4-1 | . | . | TGCGCCAGCAGCCCTCCTGGGCTCGAGTACAATGAGCAGTTCTTC | CASSPPGLEYNEQFF
TRBJ1-1 | TRBV19 | . | . | TGTGCCAGTAGTATAGGTGGGGGATCGGACACTGAAGCTTTCTTT | CASSIGGGSDTEAFF
TRBJ2-2 | TRBV10-3 | . | . | TGTGCCATCAGTGGGGTGGTGGATGAAGTGATAATCGGGGAGCTGTTTTTT | CAISGVVDEVIIGELFF
TRBJ2-5 | TRBV19 | . | TRBD1 | TGTGCCAGTAGTATAGCAAGGGGGCAGGGGAAGACCCAGTACTTC | CASSIARGQGKTQYF
TRBJ2-3 | TRBV7-6 | . | TRBD2 | TGTGCCAGCAGCTTAACTAGCGGGGGGGCGTTAGATACGCAGTATTTT | CASSLTSGGALDTQYF
TRBJ1-5 | TRBV19 | . | TRBD1 | TGTGCCAGTAGCCCGACAGGGGATAATCAGCCCCAGCATTTT | CASSPTGDNQPQHF
TRBJ2-5 | TRBV6-5 | . | TRBD1 | TGTGCCAGCAGCGCGGGACAGGGTGATCGGGGGACCCAGTACTTC | CASSAGQGDRGTQYF
TRBJ1-1 | TRBV28 | . | . | TGTGCCAGCAGGGATGGGTCAGGGATTGCAACTGAAGCTTTCTTT | CASRDGSGIATEAFF
TRBJ2-7 | TRBV12-5 | . | . | TGTGCTAGTGGTTCCGGGCTCCCCTCCTACGAGCAGTACTTC | CASGSGLPSYEQYF
TRBJ2-1 | TRBV4-2 | once | TRBD1 | TGTGCCAGCGGCCAAGAAACAGGGGAGAGCAACAATGAGCAGTTCTTC | CASGQETGESNNEQFF
TRBJ2-7 | TRBV18 | . | . | TGTGCCAGCTCACCGTGGGACAACTACGAGCAGTACTTC | CASSPWDNYEQYF
TRBJ2-5 | TRBV24-1 | . | . | TGTGCCACCAGTGATGCCACCTCCCCCGGGACCCAGTACTTC | CATSDATSPGTQYF
TRBJ1-1 | TRBV21-1 | few | . | TGTGCCAGCAGCAGCGGAGACAGGGGGCACACTGAAGCTTTCTTT | CASSSGDRGHTEAFF
TRBJ1-2 | TRBV5-1 | . | . | TGCGCCAGCAGCCCCGAGGTTTCCAGGGGCCCCGATGGCTACACCTTC | CASSPEVSRGPDGYTF
TRBJ1-5 | TRBV21-1 | . | . | TGTGCCAGCAGCAAAAGACAGGGGTATCAGCCCCAGCATTTT | CASSKRQGYQPQHF
TRBJ1-1 | TRBV29-1 | . | TRBD1 | TGCAGCGTCGGAGACAGGGAGTGGCCAGCTTTCTTT | CSVGDREWPAFF
TRBJ2-2 | TRBV7-2 | . | . | TGTGCCAGCAGTCCAGGAGGGGGCCCGAACACCGGGGAGCTGTTTTTT | CASSPGGGPNTGELFF
TRBJ2-3 | TRBV6-5 | . | TRBD2 | TGTGCCAGCGTGCGGCTAGCGGAGGATACGCAGTATTTT | CASVRLAEDTQYF
TRBJ2-2 | TRBV2 | . | . | TGTGCCAGCAGTGAACCCCCCGAGCTGTTTTTT | CASSEPPELFF
TRBJ1-6 | TRBV3-1/TRBV3-2 | . | . | TGTGCCAGCAGCCAAGATTCTGCGAGCTCCTATAATTCACCCCTCCACTTT | CASSQDSASSYNSPLHF
TRBJ2-7 | TRBV18 | . | TRBD2 | TGTGCCAGCTCACCAACTAGCGGGGGGGCCTACGAGCAGTACTTC | CASSPTSGGAYEQYF
TRBJ2-5 | TRBV5-1 | . | TRBD1 | TGCGCCAGCAGCCCGGGACAGGGCGGGGAAGAGACCCAGTACTTC | CASSPGQGGEETQYF
TRBJ1-6 | TRBV12-5 | . | . | TGTGCTAGTGGACCGGACAGCTATTCACCCCTCCACTTT | CASGPDSYSPLHF
TRBJ1-5 | TRBV6-1 | . | TRBD1 | TGTGCCAGCAGTGAATTTGGGGGGACAGGGCAAAATCAGCCCCAGCATTTT | CASSEFGGTGQNQPQHF
TRBJ1-2 | TRBV3-1/TRBV3-2 | . | . | TGTGCCAGCTGCACACTCGCTAACTATGGCTACACCTTC | CASCTLANYGYTF
TRBJ1-1 | TRBV11-2 | . | . | TGTGCCAGCAGCCGGACCGGGGTGGGCGACACTGAAGCTTTCTTT | CASSRTGVGDTEAFF
TRBJ1-5 | TRBV4-3 | . | . | TGCGCCAGCAGCCAAGATCGAGCGGCGGGAGAGGGGCAGCCCCAGCATTTT | CASSQDRAAGEGQPQHF
TRBJ1-5 | TRBV5-6 | . | TRBD1 | TGTGCCAGCAGCCAAAGGACAGGTCACAATCAGCCCCAGCATTTT | CASSQRTGHNQPQHF
TRBJ1-2 | TRBV6-5 | . | . | TGTGCCAGCAGCCCCGTGGGGGGGGTCTATGGCTACACCTTC | CASSPVGGVYGYTF
TRBJ1-6 | TRBV7-9 | . | TRBD1 | TGTGCCAGCAGCCCGACAGGGCAGAATTCACCCCTCCACTTT | CASSPTGQNSPLHF
TRBJ1-2 | TRBV7-9 | . | . | TGTGCCAGCAGCTCCCCAGGATATGGCTACACCTTC | CASSSPGYGYTF
TRBJ1-2 | TRBV6-2/TRBV6-3 | . | . | TGTGCCAGCAGCCAGGCCCACTATGGCTACACCTTC | CASSQAHYGYTF
TRBJ2-7 | TRBV5-6 | . | TRBD1 | TGTGCCAGCAGCCACCCCAGGGGGCACGAGCAGTACTTC | CASSHPRGHEQYF
TRBJ2-5 | TRBV5-1 | . | TRBD1 | TGCGCCAGCAGCTTGGAGGGCAGGGGGCGAAAAGAGACCCAGTACTTC | CASSLEGRGRKETQYF
TRBJ2-1 | TRBV11-2 | . | TRBD2 | TGTGCCAGCAGGGGGACTAGCGGGGGGCCGGTCCCAACCGGAGAGCAGTTCTTC | CASRGTSGGPVPTGEQFF
TRBJ2-5 | TRBV2 | once | TRBD1 | TGTGCCAGCAGTAATTCGACAGGGAAGTGGACCCAGTACTTC | CASSNSTGKWTQYF
TRBJ1-2 | TRBV18 | . | . | TGTGCCAGCTCATCAACATTCCGGTTGGGAGGCTACACCTTC | CASSSTFRLGGYTF
TRBJ1-2 | TRBV7-8 | . | . | TGTGCCAGCAGCCCCCCGGCCTTGGGCTACACCTTC | CASSPPALGYTF
TRBJ1-1 | TRBV3-1/TRBV3-2 | . | TRBD1 | TGTGCCAGCAGCCAACAGGGGGGCACTGAAGCTTTCTTT | CASSQQGGTEAFF
TRBJ1-2 | TRBV28 | . | TRBD1 | TGTGCCAGCAGTTTAGGGACAGCCCTTGGGGGCTACACCTTC | CASSLGTALGGYTF
TRBJ2-6 | TRBV12-3/TRBV12-4 | . | . | TGTGCCAGCAGCCCAGGGTGGAACGTCCTGACTTTC | CASSPGWNVLTF